This T cell receptor (beta chain) was documented in a study of T cells after posttransplantation cyclophosphamide. Study conclusions and caveats: Donor-recipient repertoire similarity was low at 1-2 months, rising over year one. Blood and skin or GI T cell repertoires showed limited TRB overlap.

This clone was picked up many times. The target antigen is unknown. A marrow graft followed busulfan-fludarabine conditioning, with cyclophosphamide on days +3 and +4. Trimming removed 3 bases at V and 6 bases at J, with 15 bases between. Per the germline V gene, CDR1 is SEHNR and CDR2 is FQNEAQ (reference sequence). CDR3 size: 15 residues. Using immunoSEQ multiplex PCR, the repertoire was profiled, and TCRdb retains in-frame clones only, with some absent. This sample shows about 14,000 clones and no singletons; 23% rests with the ten largest. This chain uses TRBV7-9 with TRBJ2-1, with a possible D match to TRBD2 (5 bases). The receptor's source is a female patient aged 40 to 55 who received an allogeneic stem cell transplant from a related donor, was CMV-positive, and had no GVHD. Certain T cells may be donor cells from the graft. This specimen consisted of PBMCs, obtained around 1,100 days after allogeneic stem cell transplant with posttransplant cyclophosphamide. CDR3 coding DNA: TGTGCCAGCAGCTTCCATGCCGGGGAGTTCAATGAGCAGTTCTTC. Translated: CASSFHAGEFNEQFF.